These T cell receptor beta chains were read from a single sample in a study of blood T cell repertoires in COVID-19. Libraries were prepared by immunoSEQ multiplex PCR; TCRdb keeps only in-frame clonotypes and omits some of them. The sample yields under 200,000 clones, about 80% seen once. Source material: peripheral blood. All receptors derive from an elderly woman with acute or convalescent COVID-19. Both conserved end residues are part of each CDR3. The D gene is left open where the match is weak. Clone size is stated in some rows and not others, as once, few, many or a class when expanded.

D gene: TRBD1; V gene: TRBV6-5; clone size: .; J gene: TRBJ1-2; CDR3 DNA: TGTGCCAGCAGTTACTTGGGACAGGGGGCGGGTGGCTACACCTTC; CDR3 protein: CASSYLGQGAGGYTF
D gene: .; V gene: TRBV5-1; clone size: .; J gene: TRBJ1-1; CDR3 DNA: TGCGCCAGCGCCGTGGAACGCATTGGGAGGAACACTGAAGCTTTCTTT; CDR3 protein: CASAVERIGRNTEAFF
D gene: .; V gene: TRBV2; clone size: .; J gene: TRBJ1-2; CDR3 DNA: TGTGCCAGCAGTGACAGCTATGGCTACACCTTC; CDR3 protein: CASSDSYGYTF
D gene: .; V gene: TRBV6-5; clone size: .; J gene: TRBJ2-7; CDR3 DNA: TGTGCCAGCGGATGGGCGGGGAGAACCTACGAGCAGTACTTC; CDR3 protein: CASGWAGRTYEQYF
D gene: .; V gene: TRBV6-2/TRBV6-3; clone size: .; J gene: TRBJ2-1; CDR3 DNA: TGTGCCAGCAGTTACAACCGGGTTCACCCCTCGCGGAACAATGAGCAGTTCTTC; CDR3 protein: CASSYNRVHPSRNNEQFF
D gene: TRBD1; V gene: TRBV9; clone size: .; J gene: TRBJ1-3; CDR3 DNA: TGTGCCAGCAGCTCCGGACAGGAGGGAAACACCATATATTTT; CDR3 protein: CASSSGQEGNTIYF
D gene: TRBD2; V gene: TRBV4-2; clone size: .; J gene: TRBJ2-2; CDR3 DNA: TGTGCCAGCAGCCAAGACCTAGCGGGGGGAGGCACCGGGGAGCTGTTTTTT; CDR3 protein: CASSQDLAGGGTGELFF
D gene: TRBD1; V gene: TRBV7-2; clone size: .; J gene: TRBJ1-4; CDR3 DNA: TGTGCCAGCAGCTCGCAGACAGGGGGTAATGAAAAACTGTTTTTT; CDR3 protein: CASSSQTGGNEKLFF
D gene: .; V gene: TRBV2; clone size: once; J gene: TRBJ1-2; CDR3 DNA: TGTGCCAGCAGTGAAGTGGAGGGGCTCAAAAGTATCTATGGCTACACCTTC; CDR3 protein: CASSEVEGLKSIYGYTF
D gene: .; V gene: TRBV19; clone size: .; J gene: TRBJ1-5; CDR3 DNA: TGTGCCAGTGGTGGGGGGACCCAGCCCCAGCATTTT; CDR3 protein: CASGGGTQPQHF
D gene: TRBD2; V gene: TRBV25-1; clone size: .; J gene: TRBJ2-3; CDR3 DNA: TGTGCCAGCAGTCTAACTAGCGGGGCAACAGATACGCAGTATTTT; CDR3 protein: CASSLTSGATDTQYF